The T cell receptor beta chain under discussion was sequenced for a study of blood T cell repertoires in COVID-19. In the study overall: Acute and convalescent COVID-19 samples came from the United States, Italy and Spain.

CDR1 SGDLS and CDR2 YYNGEE come from the germline V gene. V dropped 0 bases and J dropped 4; count of bases not matched to a gene: 4. CDR3 length equals 16 residues. Adults between roughly 18 and 95 years of age took part from about 24 US areas. Participant-reported clinical history was the basis for cohort assignment. In the original workflow: Estimation of nucleated cell counts was performed using reference gene primer amplification. Measured with immunoSEQ multiplex PCR; TCRdb has only the in-frame clones, and not every one. The V and J calls and clone size were taken over from that table, and D and trimming were inferred from the DNA. The table has about 310,000 clones, approximately 90% seen once; the top ten hold 9.5%.

The rearrangement uses TRBV9 and TRBJ2-1; 10 bases line up with TRBD2. The TCR originated in a woman between 40 and 50 years old who had recovered from COVID-19. Sequenced material: PBMCs or T cells enriched from blood (not recorded which). CDR3 loop: CASSVEERGGYNEQFF. CDR3 DNA sequence: TGTGCCAGCAGCGTAGAAGAGCGGGGGGGTTACAATGAGCAGTTCTTC.